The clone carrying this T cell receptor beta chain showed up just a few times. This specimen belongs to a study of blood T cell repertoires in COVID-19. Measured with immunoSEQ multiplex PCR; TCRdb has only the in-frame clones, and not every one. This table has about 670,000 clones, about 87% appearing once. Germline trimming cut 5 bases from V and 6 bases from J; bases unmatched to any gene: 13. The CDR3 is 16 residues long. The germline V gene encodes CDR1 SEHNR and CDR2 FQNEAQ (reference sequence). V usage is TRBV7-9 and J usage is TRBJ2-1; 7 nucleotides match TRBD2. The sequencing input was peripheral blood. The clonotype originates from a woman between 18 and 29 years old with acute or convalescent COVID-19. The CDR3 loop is CASSGSAGGNFNEQFF. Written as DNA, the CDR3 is TGTGCCAGCAGCGGCTCCGCCGGGGGGAACTTCAATGAGCAGTTCTTC.